One sample yielded the 30 T cell receptor beta chains listed below, sequenced in a study of T cell responses to AZD1222 COVID-19 vaccine. The repertoire was sequenced with immunoSEQ multiplex PCR; TCRdb's copy has only in-frame clones and lacks some. The sample includes fewer than 90,000 clones, approximately 90% of them seen just once. The sample consisted of peripheral blood, taken on day 0 of AZD1222 vaccination. The receptors come from an adult in good health.

In nucleotides, the CDR3 is TGTGCCAGTAGTTTCGGACTAGCTTCCTACGAGCAGTACTTC. Protein: CASSFGLASYEQYF. The genes are TRBV19 and TRBJ2-7; 8 bases are a match to TRBD2. The CDR3 spans 14 residues. The junction had 4 bases not matched to a gene; V was cut back by 5 bases and J by 1 base. CDR1 is LNHDA, CDR2 SQIVND, per germline (reference sequence).

V is TRBV6-4 and J is TRBJ1-6; TRBD1 matches 10 bases. The germline V gene encodes CDR1 MRHNA and CDR2 SNTAGT. The V and J ends lost 6 bases and 9 bases, in that order; junction bases with no gene match: 14. The CDR3 runs 17 residues. For the CDR3, the DNA is TGTGCCAGCAGCGCCAGTCCGCCCGGGACAGGGGCTTCACCCCTCCACTTT. Its translation is CASSASPPGTGASPLHF.

The chain joins TRBV7-2 to TRBJ1-3; D uncertain. The CDR3 is made up of 15 amino acids. CDR1 and CDR2 from the germline V gene are SGHTA and FQGNSA. V dropped 3 bases and J dropped 0 bases, with 9 bases sitting between them. The CDR3 here is CASSFRRLSGNTIYF. The CDR3, as DNA: TGTGCCAGCAGCTTCAGACGCCTCTCTGGAAACACCATATATTTT. Looking up the rest from reference TRBV7-2 and TRBJ1-3 gives the full variable domain: GAGVSQSPSNKVTEKGKDVELRCDPISGHTALYWYRQSLGQGLEFLIYFQGNSAPDKSGLPSDRFSAERTGGSVSTLTIQRTQQEDSAVYLCASSFRRLSGNTIYFGEGSWLTVV.

The chain joins TRBV28 to TRBJ1-3; unclear D gene. From germline, CDR1 is MDHEN and CDR2 SYDVKM. The length of the CDR3 is 16 residues. Trimming stripped 5 bases from V and 0 bases from J, with 14 bases between. CDR3 region: CASSPLSLPSGNTIYF. Written as DNA, the CDR3 is TGTGCCAGCAGTCCCCTTTCCCTTCCCTCTGGAAACACCATATATTTT.

This sequence joins TRBV18 and TRBJ2-3; 10 positions agree with TRBD2. V shed 6 bases and J 3 bases; nucleotides not matched to a gene: 12. The CDR3 is 17 amino acids. CDR1 KGHSH and CDR2 LQKENI come from the germline V gene. In DNA, the CDR3 is TGTGCCAGCTCCCTGGGACTAGCGTCCCTAGCAACAGATACGCAGTATTTT. This sequence encodes CASSLGLASLATDTQYF.

The rearrangement uses TRBV2 and TRBJ2-2; 8 bases align to TRBD1. With V trimmed by 6 bases and J by 2 bases, 8 bases remained unmatched. The CDR3 contains 16 residues. The germline CDR1 and CDR2 sequences are SNHLY and FYNNEI. The CDR3, as DNA: TGTGCCAGCAGAGCTCGGACAGGGTCTAACACCGGGGAGCTGTTTTTT. Protein: CASRARTGSNTGELFF.

The chain joins TRBV11-3 to TRBJ2-7; D may match TRBD1 or TRBD2 (5 bases each). The CDR3 length is 16 residues. V was shortened by 0 bases and J by 3 bases, with 15 bases between the two germline ends. CDR1 SGHNT and CDR2 YENEEA come from the germline V gene. CDR3 amino acids: CASSLDRDGFLYEQYV. The CDR3 bases are TGTGCCAGCAGCTTAGATCGGGACGGCTTCCTCTACGAGCAGTACGTC.

The chain has TRBV19 and TRBJ1-4; tentative D call: TRBD1 (6 bases). The CDR3 sequence is 14 residues long. Germline values: CDR1 LNHDA, CDR2 SQIVND (reference sequence). Trimming cost V 5 bases and J 8 bases, with 15 bases left between them. The CDR3 region has the DNA TGTGCCAGTAGTTTTCAGGGGCAAGCGGAAAAACTGTTTTTT. This gives the protein CASSFQGQAEKLFF.

V usage is TRBV7-6 and J usage is TRBJ2-2; no reliable D call. The CDR3 sequence is 15 residues long. With 0 bases removed from V and 3 bases from J, the gap between germline ends came to 8 bases. CDR1 is SGHVS and CDR2 is FNYEAQ in the germline V gene. The CDR3 region is CASSLALVDTGELFF. The CDR3 nucleotides are TGTGCCAGCAGCTTAGCGCTGGTAGACACCGGGGAGCTGTTTTTT.

The chain couples TRBV4-1 to TRBJ2-1, with a possible D match to TRBD2 (7 bases). V dropped 0 bases and J dropped 6 bases, with 9 bases sitting between them. The CDR3 consists of 14 residues. Germline V gives CDR1 MGHRA, CDR2 YSYEKL. The CDR3 DNA is TGCGCCAGCAGCCAAGAAGGGGGGGGCAATGAGCAGTTCTTC. Translating gives CASSQEGGGNEQFF.

This rearrangement joins TRBV18 to TRBJ1-1; the match to TRBD1 covers 7 bases. The V gene end was trimmed by 0 bases and the J gene end by 0 bases; junction bases not matched to a gene: 4. CDR1 and CDR2 from the germline V gene are KGHSH and LQKENI. The length of the CDR3 is 16 residues. The CDR3 reads CASSPPIGGMNTEAFF. Written as DNA, the CDR3 is TGTGCCAGCTCACCACCTATAGGGGGCATGAACACTGAAGCTTTCTTT.

The gene calls are TRBV2 and TRBJ1-2; TRBD1 might be the D (6 bases). The germline CDR1 and CDR2 sequences are SNHLY and FYNNEI. Trimming cost V 7 bases and J 6 bases, with 18 bases left between them. The CDR3 length is 14 residues. CDR3 sequence: CASTLLGGGNGYTF. The CDR3 DNA reads TGTGCCAGCACCCTATTAGGGGGAGGAAATGGCTACACCTTC.

This chain uses TRBV19 with TRBJ2-1, with D uncertain. Germline CDR1 is LNHDA and CDR2 is SQIVND (reference sequence). The V and J ends lost 7 bases and 1 base respectively, with 11 bases between them. There are 14 residues in the CDR3. CDR3 sequence: CASTPRQSYNEQFF. The CDR3 DNA follows: TGTGCCAGTACCCCCCGGCAGTCCTACAATGAGCAGTTCTTC.

The rearrangement links TRBV28 to TRBJ1-3, with TRBD1 matching 9 bases. V gave up 7 bases and J gave up 2 bases; unmatched junction bases: 6. The CDR3 covers 15 residues. Germline V gene lookup returns CDR1 MDHEN and CDR2 SYDVKM. This CDR3 reads CASTFGTGTGNTIYF. DNA of the CDR3: TGTGCCAGCACATTCGGGACAGGGACTGGAAACACCATATATTTT.

Regarding this clone: Compared with germline, one end of the junction differs, possibly owing to a read error. This rearrangement joins TRBV2 to TRBJ2-3, with 11 nucleotides matching TRBD2. The CDR3 totals 15 residues. CDR1 is SNHLY and CDR2 is FYNNEI in the germline V gene. CDR3 region: CATSPGTSGTDTQYF. In DNA form, the CDR3 reads TGTGCCACCAGTCCCGGGACTAGCGGAACAGATACGCAGTATTTT.

This chain joins TRBV5-1 and TRBJ2-3; 12 bases are shared with TRBD2. V gave up 2 bases and J gave up 2 bases; unmatched junction bases: 6. The germline CDR1 and CDR2 sequences are SGHRS and YFSETQ. The CDR3 consists of 17 residues. The CDR3 protein is CASSLRLAGVATDTQYF. The CDR3 nucleotides read TGCGCCAGCAGCTTACGACTAGCGGGGGTGGCCACAGATACGCAGTATTTT.

This chain connects TRBV11-2 to TRBJ1-2; D not resolved. The CDR3 has 15 residues. The germline CDR1 and CDR2 sequences are SGHAT and FQNNGV. The ends were cut back, 2 bases at V and 7 bases at J, with 17 bases in the middle. CDR3 sequence reads: CASSLLMTEGSGYTF. The CDR3 DNA reads as TGTGCCAGCAGCTTATTAATGACGGAGGGCTCTGGCTACACCTTC.

Regarding this clone: Other DNA sequences in this specimen translate into the identical CDR3. This chain uses TRBV3-1 (or the pseudogene TRBV3-2) with TRBJ2-1; D is undetermined. V was cut by 0 bases and J by 4 bases, with 4 bases left in between. CDR1 LGHDT and CDR2 YNNKEL come from the germline V gene (reference sequence). The CDR3 has 13 residues. In DNA, the CDR3 is TGTGCCAGCAGCCAAGATCGATACAATGAGCAGTTCTTC. This sequence encodes CASSQDRYNEQFF.

This clone has a single count. V gene TRBV10-3 combines with J gene TRBJ2-3, with TRBD2 as a possible D gene (5 bases). V dropped 6 bases and J dropped 4 bases, with 14 bases sitting between them. In germline, CDR1 is ENHRY, CDR2 SYGVKD. The CDR3 totals 14 residues. The CDR3 DNA is TGTGCCATCAGGCCCGATTACGGGGCAGATACGCAGTATTTT. Protein sequence: CAIRPDYGADTQYF.

The chain recombines TRBV19 with TRBJ1-4; 8 nucleotides agree with TRBD1. CDR1 and CDR2 (germline): LNHDA, SQIVND (reference sequence). CDR3 size: 14 residues. J was trimmed by 8 bases and V by 6 bases; bases with no gene match: 8. This CDR3 reads CASSTGTGGEKLFF. In DNA, the CDR3 is TGTGCCAGTAGCACCGGGACAGGTGGGGAAAAACTGTTTTTT.

The chain couples TRBV7-6 to TRBJ1-2; perhaps TRBD1 as D (5 bases). The germline V and J ends were trimmed by 0 bases and 5 bases, with 13 bases remaining between them. The V gene's germline CDR1 is SGHVS and CDR2 FNYEAQ. This CDR3 has 15 amino acids. This CDR3 is CASSLAWGGRYGYTF. The CDR3 nucleotides are TGTGCCAGCAGCTTAGCTTGGGGCGGCAGATATGGCTACACCTTC.

As to this clone: This sample includes further DNA sequences coding for the same CDR3. This chain links TRBV18 with TRBJ1-5; D unresolved. V lost 0 bases and J lost 7, with 4 bases in between. CDR1 is KGHSH, CDR2 LQKENI, per germline. This CDR3 has 12 residues. CDR3 bases: TGTGCCAGCTCACCACCGAACCAGCCCCAGCATTTT. This gives the protein CASSPPNQPQHF. Full variable domain (missing parts from reference TRBV18 and TRBJ1-5): NAGVMQNPRHLVRRRGQEARLRCSPMKGHSHVYWYRQLPEEGLKFMVYLQKENIIDESGMPKERFSAEFPKEGPSILRIQQVVRGDSAAYFCASSPPNQPQHFGDGTRLSIL.

The V gene is TRBV5-1, the J gene TRBJ1-6; 7 bases line up with TRBD1. This CDR3 spans 14 amino acids. CDR1 SGHRS and CDR2 YFSETQ come from the germline V gene. Unmatched junction bases numbered 4, after V lost 2 bases and J lost 8 bases. The CDR3 sequence is CASSFAGGDSPLHF. As DNA, the CDR3 is TGCGCCAGCAGCTTCGCAGGGGGAGATTCACCCCTCCACTTT.

V gene TRBV30 combines with J gene TRBJ2-3; D possibly corresponds to TRBD2 (6 bases). V lost 2 bases, J lost 1 base, and 7 bases lay in between. CDR1 is GTSNPN, CDR2 SVGIG, per germline (reference sequence). The CDR3 sequence is 13 residues long. The CDR3 bases are TGTGCCTGGAGTAGCGGGCGCACAGATACGCAGTATTTT. This sequence encodes CAWSSGRTDTQYF.

This chain connects TRBV25-1 to TRBJ2-7; 8 nucleotides align to TRBD2. V lost 5 bases and J lost 6; bases outside the gene matches: 9. Germline lookup yields CDR1 MGHDK and CDR2 SYGVNS. The CDR3 totals 14 residues. The CDR3 region is CASSREGGPSEQYF. DNA of the CDR3: TGTGCCAGCAGTCGGGAGGGAGGGCCTAGCGAGCAGTACTTC.

The genes are TRBV2 and TRBJ1-1; D is uncertain. This CDR3 comprises 14 residues. Deletions cut 6 bases from V and 4 bases from J, with 15 bases between. The germline V gene has CDR1 SNHLY and CDR2 FYNNEI. CDR3 sequence reads: CASRIEISSTEAFF. DNA of the CDR3: TGTGCCAGCAGAATAGAGATCAGCAGCACTGAAGCTTTCTTT.

The chain uses TRBV6-5 and TRBJ2-7, with 8 bases that match TRBD1. Germline V gene sequence: CDR1 MNHEY, CDR2 SVGAGI. The CDR3 runs to 14 residues. V trimming: 8 bases; J trimming: 7 bases; junction bases outside the gene matches: 13. The CDR3: CASSPRQGAWEQYF. DNA for the CDR3: TGTGCCAGCTCCCCTCGGCAGGGGGCTTGGGAGCAGTACTTC.

V and J are TRBV7-2 and TRBJ1-3; 7 bases line up with TRBD1. CDR1 is SGHTA, CDR2 FQGNSA, per germline. This CDR3 region has 15 residues. Unmatched junction bases numbered 4, after V lost 5 bases and J lost 0 bases. The CDR3, as DNA: TGTGCCAGCAGCCCACAGGGGACCTCTGGAAACACCATATATTTT. It translates to CASSPQGTSGNTIYF.

V usage is TRBV7-9 and J usage is TRBJ2-3; D perhaps matches TRBD1 (6 bases). The germline CDR1 and CDR2 sequences are SEHNR and FQNEAQ (reference sequence). V was clipped by 5 bases and J by 0 bases, with 15 bases between them. The length of the CDR3 is 16 residues. The CDR3 DNA sequence: TGTGCCAGCAGCGGGGGCGACTACTCGAGCACAGATACGCAGTATTTT. It codes for CASSGGDYSSTDTQYF.

The chain carries TRBV27 and TRBJ2-7, with 10 bases fitting TRBD1. CDR1 and CDR2 from the germline V gene are MNHEY and SMNVEV (reference sequence). V was pared by 6 bases and J by 5 bases, with 10 bases of the junction left unmatched. This CDR3 spans 15 amino acids. CDR3 loop: CASRSSDRGYHEQYF. The CDR3 bases are TGTGCCAGCAGATCCTCGGACAGGGGGTACCACGAGCAGTACTTC.